Each of the 9 T cell receptor beta chains below was sequenced from the same sample in a study of PD-1 blockade in classical Hodgkin lymphoma. Time point in this sample: cycle 4 day 1 (C4D1), after less than 7 weeks of nivolumab. Each and every patient relapsed after autologous stem cell transplantation, and patients got differing brentuximab vedotin exposure. Magnetic negative selection, applied to thawed PBMCs, was used to isolate the CD8+ T cells. The repertoire was sequenced with immunoSEQ multiplex PCR; TCRdb's copy has only in-frame clones and lacks some. Counted here are approximately 8,400 clones, around 84% occurring once; the ten biggest clones make up approximately 25%. The source material was CD8+ T cells from blood, sampled before the fourth cycle of nivolumab. Receptors were obtained from a human donor with classical Hodgkin lymphoma.

The chain is built from TRBV6-5 and TRBJ1-3; possibly TRBD1 for D (5 bases). CDR3 length: 14 residues. Per germline, CDR1 MNHEY and CDR2 SVGAGI. The ends were cut back, 5 bases at V and 7 bases at J, with 15 bases in the middle. CDR3 in DNA: TGTGCCAGCAGTCCTATCGGGGGGTACAACACCATATATTTT. The encoded protein is CASSPIGGYNTIYF.

This sequence joins TRBV6-4 and TRBJ2-3, with a weak D call TRBD2 (5 bases). V was cut by 2 bases and J by 2 bases, with 11 bases left in between. The CDR3 contains 15 residues. Germline-derived CDR1 and CDR2 are MRHNA and SNTAGT. Here the CDR3 reads CASSDTGLLTDTQYF. CDR3 DNA sequence: TGTGCCAGCAGTGACACTGGACTCCTCACAGATACGCAGTATTTT.

The chain joins TRBV27 to TRBJ2-5; D is ambiguous. V was shortened by 0 bases and J by 1 base, with 9 bases between the two germline ends. Germline CDR1 is MNHEY and CDR2 is SMNVEV (reference sequence). This CDR3 spans 15 amino acids. CDR3 coding DNA: TGTGCCAGCAGTTTATCGAAGGGCCTCCAAGAGACCCAGTACTTC. Translating gives CASSLSKGLQETQYF.

The chain joins TRBV19 to TRBJ1-2; 7 bases agree with TRBD1. The CDR3 extends over 17 amino acids. J gave up 3 bases and V 3 bases, and 13 bases lay outside the gene matches. Germline V gives CDR1 LNHDA, CDR2 SQIVND (reference sequence). The CDR3 sequence: CASSMLKKGARDYGYTF. The CDR3 region has the DNA TGTGCCAGTAGTATGTTAAAGAAGGGGGCGAGGGACTATGGCTACACCTTC.

The chain joins TRBV19 to TRBJ2-2; D gene ambiguous. Trimming cost V 8 bases and J 2 bases, with 12 bases left between them. The CDR3 runs 14 residues. CDR1 LNHDA and CDR2 SQIVND come from the germline V gene (reference sequence). DNA of the CDR3: TGTGCCAGTGCCCTGGTCTTAAACACCGGGGAGCTGTTTTTT. Amino acids: CASALVLNTGELFF.

The rearrangement links TRBV27 to TRBJ2-7, with D perhaps being TRBD1 or TRBD2 (5 bases each). Germline lookup yields CDR1 MNHEY and CDR2 SMNVEV (reference sequence). This CDR3 comprises 13 residues. V gave up 8 bases and J gave up 4 bases, with 15 bases separating them. The CDR3 is CASGGLGRYEQYF. CDR3 in DNA: TGTGCCAGCGGGGGTCTGGGTAGATACGAGCAGTACTTC.

The CDR3 DNA is TGTGCCAGCAGCTTATTGGGAAGCTACGAGCAGTACTTC. This translates into CASSLLGSYEQYF. The chain has TRBV7-2 and TRBJ2-7; D unresolved. This CDR3 has 13 amino acids. Per germline, CDR1 SGHTA and CDR2 FQGNSA. The ends were cut back, 2 bases at V and 3 bases at J, with 8 bases in the middle.

The CDR3 here is CASSYSTQQYYNEQFF. CDR3 nucleotide sequence: TGTGCCAGCAGTTACTCGACACAGCAGTATTACAATGAGCAGTTCTTC. The chain recombines TRBV6-5 with TRBJ2-1; D gene uncertain. CDR1 is MNHEY and CDR2 is SVGAGI in the germline V gene. The CDR3 runs to 16 residues. Trimming removed 0 bases from V and 4 bases from J, with 13 bases in between.

CDR3 nucleotide sequence: TGTGCCAGCAGCCGAGGGACAGGGGGCGCGAAGGCTTTCTTT. Protein product: CASSRGTGGAKAFF. This chain joins TRBV5-6 and TRBJ1-1, with 12 bases fitting TRBD1. The CDR3 is 14 amino acids. Germline V gene sequence: CDR1 SGHDT, CDR2 YYEEEE. V lost 4 bases to trimming and J lost 11 bases; unmatched junction nucleotides: 9.